A selection of T cell receptor beta chains follows, all from one sample in a study of cytomegalovirus exposure and HLA in healthy donors. Here immunoSEQ multiplex PCR was the method, and the copy in TCRdb shows in-frame clones only, minus some. The sample includes 85,000 to 130,000 clones, about three quarters of them seen just once. Specimen: PBMCs. Source of these receptors: a woman between 18 and 30 years old in good health and CMV-seropositive. Both conserved end residues are part of each CDR3. Each record gives: J gene, V gene, D gene, clone size, CDR3 DNA, CDR3 protein. A D gene is named only where the DNA matches it firmly. Size values are once, few and many counts, or a class for expanded clones, and some rows have none.

j_gene: TRBJ2-2; v_gene: TRBV6-5; d_gene: .; abundance: once; CDR3nt: TGTGCCAGCAGTTACATCACAGGGTCCGGGGAGCTGTTTTTT; CDR3aa: CASSYITGSGELFF
j_gene: TRBJ2-1; v_gene: TRBV2; d_gene: TRBD2; abundance: .; CDR3nt: TGTGCCAGCAGGGTCCTGCCTAGCGGCTACAATGAGCAGTTCTTC; CDR3aa: CASRVLPSGYNEQFF
j_gene: TRBJ2-1; v_gene: TRBV6-1; d_gene: .; abundance: .; CDR3nt: TGTGCCAGCAGTGAAGTTGGGGGCGGGAATGAGCAGTTCTTC; CDR3aa: CASSEVGGGNEQFF
j_gene: TRBJ2-3; v_gene: TRBV25-1; d_gene: .; abundance: few; CDR3nt: TGTGCCAGCACCCGGGCAGGGGTTACGTCTAGCACAGATACGCAGTATTTT; CDR3aa: CASTRAGVTSSTDTQYF
j_gene: TRBJ1-1; v_gene: TRBV30; d_gene: .; abundance: .; CDR3nt: TGTGCCTGGAGTGTACTTGTCACTGAAGCTTTCTTT; CDR3aa: CAWSVLVTEAFF
j_gene: TRBJ1-1; v_gene: TRBV11-2; d_gene: .; abundance: few; CDR3nt: TGTGCCAGCAGCTTCGGGAACACTGAAGCTTTCTTT; CDR3aa: CASSFGNTEAFF
j_gene: TRBJ2-2; v_gene: TRBV10-2; d_gene: TRBD2; abundance: few; CDR3nt: TGCGCCAGCAGTGAAGGGACTACCACCGGGGAGCTGTTTTTT; CDR3aa: CASSEGTTTGELFF
j_gene: TRBJ1-1; v_gene: TRBV18; d_gene: .; abundance: .; CDR3nt: TGTGCCAGCTCACCGCTACTAGAGAACACTGAAGCTTTCTTT; CDR3aa: CASSPLLENTEAFF
j_gene: TRBJ1-6; v_gene: TRBV5-1; d_gene: .; abundance: .; CDR3nt: TGCGCCAGCAGCTTGGTGGGACATTTCGGTTCACCCCTCCACTTT; CDR3aa: CASSLVGHFGSPLHF
j_gene: TRBJ1-1; v_gene: TRBV5-1; d_gene: .; abundance: .; CDR3nt: TGCGCCAGCAGATATCAGGGCACTGAAGCTTTCTTT; CDR3aa: CASRYQGTEAFF
j_gene: TRBJ1-4; v_gene: TRBV29-1; d_gene: .; abundance: .; CDR3nt: TGCAGCGTCGCCTCGGACAGCTATAATGAAAAACTGTTTTTT; CDR3aa: CSVASDSYNEKLFF
j_gene: TRBJ2-5; v_gene: TRBV6-1; d_gene: .; abundance: .; CDR3nt: TGTGCCAGCGATTCCGGGACTCACATGCTGGAGACCCAGTACTTC; CDR3aa: CASDSGTHMLETQYF
j_gene: TRBJ1-1; v_gene: TRBV25-1; d_gene: .; abundance: .; CDR3nt: TGTGCCAGCAGTGAGGCCAGTCGGGCTGAAGCTTTCTTT; CDR3aa: CASSEASRAEAFF
j_gene: TRBJ1-1; v_gene: TRBV19; d_gene: .; abundance: .; CDR3nt: TGTGCCAGTAGTATATACCCAAACAGCGAAGCTTTCTTT; CDR3aa: CASSIYPNSEAFF
j_gene: TRBJ1-4; v_gene: TRBV30; d_gene: .; abundance: .; CDR3nt: TGTGCCTGGAGTACAAAGGTCGGCGGTGATAATGAAAAACTGTTTTTT; CDR3aa: CAWSTKVGGDNEKLFF
j_gene: TRBJ2-7; v_gene: TRBV29-1; d_gene: TRBD2; abundance: .; CDR3nt: TGCAGCGTAGCGGGACTAAACTACGAGCAGTACTTC; CDR3aa: CSVAGLNYEQYF
j_gene: TRBJ2-7; v_gene: TRBV30; d_gene: .; abundance: .; CDR3nt: TGTGCCTGGGAGGCTCTAGCGAGCTCCTACGAGCAGTACTTC; CDR3aa: CAWEALASSYEQYF
j_gene: TRBJ1-5; v_gene: TRBV6-6; d_gene: .; abundance: few; CDR3nt: TGTGCCAGCAGTGACCAGGGATATAGCAATCAGCCCCAGCATTTT; CDR3aa: CASSDQGYSNQPQHF
j_gene: TRBJ1-2; v_gene: TRBV2; d_gene: TRBD1; abundance: .; CDR3nt: TGTGCCAGCAGTGAAACTCCCAGGGGGAACTATGGCTACACCTTC; CDR3aa: CASSETPRGNYGYTF
j_gene: TRBJ2-1; v_gene: TRBV28; d_gene: TRBD1; abundance: .; CDR3nt: TGTGCCAGCAGTTTACAGGGGGAACACAATGAGCAGTTCTTC; CDR3aa: CASSLQGEHNEQFF
j_gene: TRBJ2-2; v_gene: TRBV30; d_gene: .; abundance: .; CDR3nt: TGTGCCTGCCTTGGCCCCGCGAACACCGGGGAGCTGTTTTTT; CDR3aa: CACLGPANTGELFF
j_gene: TRBJ1-5; v_gene: TRBV4-1; d_gene: .; abundance: .; CDR3nt: TGCGCCAGCAGCCAAGATTATTTGGGAGTTCAGCCCCAGCATTTT; CDR3aa: CASSQDYLGVQPQHF
j_gene: TRBJ1-6; v_gene: TRBV30; d_gene: .; abundance: .; CDR3nt: TGTGCCTGGAGTGTGACGGGTAATTCACCCCTCCACTTT; CDR3aa: CAWSVTGNSPLHF
j_gene: TRBJ1-2; v_gene: TRBV30; d_gene: TRBD1; abundance: .; CDR3nt: TGTGCCTGGGGGACAGGGGGCGAATTTGGCTACACCTTC; CDR3aa: CAWGTGGEFGYTF
j_gene: TRBJ1-1; v_gene: TRBV6-5; d_gene: .; abundance: .; CDR3nt: TGTGCCAGCAGTTACCGTTCAGCAGGGTCGACTGAAGCTTTCTTT; CDR3aa: CASSYRSAGSTEAFF
j_gene: TRBJ1-1; v_gene: TRBV30; d_gene: .; abundance: .; CDR3nt: TGTGCCTGGAGCCCACAGGCTAACACTGAAGCTTTCTTT; CDR3aa: CAWSPQANTEAFF
j_gene: TRBJ2-2; v_gene: TRBV7-6; d_gene: TRBD2; abundance: once; CDR3nt: TGTGCCAGCAACATCTCACCTCGACTAGCGGGGTCGACCGGGGAGCTGTTTTTT; CDR3aa: CASNISPRLAGSTGELFF
j_gene: TRBJ1-2; v_gene: TRBV19; d_gene: .; abundance: .; CDR3nt: TGTGCCAGTAGTATAGAAGGCGACGGGGAAAATGGCTACACCTTC; CDR3aa: CASSIEGDGENGYTF
j_gene: TRBJ1-2; v_gene: TRBV18; d_gene: TRBD1; abundance: .; CDR3nt: TGTGCCAGCTCACCGGACAGGTGGGAGGATGGCTACACCTTC; CDR3aa: CASSPDRWEDGYTF
j_gene: TRBJ2-4; v_gene: TRBV10-3; d_gene: .; abundance: .; CDR3nt: TGTGCCATCAGTGAGGGCGGAAACATTCAGTACTTC; CDR3aa: CAISEGGNIQYF
j_gene: TRBJ1-5; v_gene: TRBV30; d_gene: TRBD1; abundance: .; CDR3nt: TGTGCCTGGGCGCCGGGACAGGGATCCAATCAGCCCCAGCATTTT; CDR3aa: CAWAPGQGSNQPQHF
j_gene: TRBJ2-5; v_gene: TRBV29-1; d_gene: .; abundance: .; CDR3nt: TGCAGCGTTGTCTGGCTAGGTGAAGAGACCCAGTACTTC; CDR3aa: CSVVWLGEETQYF
j_gene: TRBJ1-2; v_gene: TRBV28; d_gene: .; abundance: .; CDR3nt: TGTGCCAGCAGTCCCCACGGAGCTAACTATGGCTACACCTTC; CDR3aa: CASSPHGANYGYTF
j_gene: TRBJ2-2; v_gene: TRBV13; d_gene: TRBD2; abundance: .; CDR3nt: TGTGCCAGCAGCTTCTCTCCGGGACTAGCTGTCACCGGGGAGCTGTTTTTT; CDR3aa: CASSFSPGLAVTGELFF
j_gene: TRBJ2-5; v_gene: TRBV7-2; d_gene: .; abundance: .; CDR3nt: TGTGCCAGCAGCTTAGCGGGGGGGCCGGAGACCCAGTACTTC; CDR3aa: CASSLAGGPETQYF
j_gene: TRBJ2-7; v_gene: TRBV6-5; d_gene: .; abundance: .; CDR3nt: TGTGCCAGCAGTTACGGCCGTAACTACGAGCAGTACTTC; CDR3aa: CASSYGRNYEQYF
j_gene: TRBJ1-3; v_gene: TRBV30; d_gene: .; abundance: .; CDR3nt: TGTGCCTGGGACGTAGTAGGACAAGGGGGAAACACCATATATTTT; CDR3aa: CAWDVVGQGGNTIYF
j_gene: TRBJ2-7; v_gene: TRBV11-2; d_gene: .; abundance: .; CDR3nt: TGTGCCAGCAGCTTAGGGGAGCATTACGAGCAGTACTTC; CDR3aa: CASSLGEHYEQYF
j_gene: TRBJ2-3; v_gene: TRBV11-2; d_gene: .; abundance: .; CDR3nt: TGTGCCAGCAGCGCCGTTCGCGGGACGATGACAGATACGCAGTATTTT; CDR3aa: CASSAVRGTMTDTQYF
j_gene: TRBJ2-2; v_gene: TRBV5-1; d_gene: TRBD1; abundance: .; CDR3nt: TGCGCCAGCAGCCCCGTGGGGACAGGGGCACCTGGGGGCACCGGGGAGCTGTTTTTT; CDR3aa: CASSPVGTGAPGGTGELFF